This TCR beta chain was captured in a study of T cell changes during pregnancy in multiple sclerosis. This clone has just one count. Generated by immunoSEQ multiplex PCR, the TCRdb table keeps only in-frame clones and is missing some. This table holds roughly 27,000 clones, roughly 92% found once. The receptor was derived from a female donor with multiple sclerosis, enrolled in a pregnancy study. Sequenced material: CD4+ T cells from peripheral blood mononuclear cells, taken in the first trimester of pregnancy.

CDR3 protein: CASTSMRNEQYF. DNA of the CDR3: TGTGCCAGCACCTCAATGAGAAACGAGCAGTACTTC. This chain connects TRBV28 to TRBJ2-7; D is unresolved. In germline, CDR1 is MDHEN, CDR2 SYDVKM. Trimming removed 7 bases at V and 5 bases at J, with 12 bases between. The CDR3 sequence is 12 residues long.